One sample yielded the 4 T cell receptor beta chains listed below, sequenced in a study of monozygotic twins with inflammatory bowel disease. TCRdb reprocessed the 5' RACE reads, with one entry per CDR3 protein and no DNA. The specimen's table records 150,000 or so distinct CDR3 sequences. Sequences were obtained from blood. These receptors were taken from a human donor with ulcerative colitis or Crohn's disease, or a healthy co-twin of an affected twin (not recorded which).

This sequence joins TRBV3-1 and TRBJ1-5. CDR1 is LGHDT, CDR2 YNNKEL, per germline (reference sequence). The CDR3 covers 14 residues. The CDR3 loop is CASSQDVGNQPQHF.

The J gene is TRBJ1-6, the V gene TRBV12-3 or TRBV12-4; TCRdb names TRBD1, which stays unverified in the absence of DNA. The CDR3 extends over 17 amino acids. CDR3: CASSLVKGRRDNSPLHF.

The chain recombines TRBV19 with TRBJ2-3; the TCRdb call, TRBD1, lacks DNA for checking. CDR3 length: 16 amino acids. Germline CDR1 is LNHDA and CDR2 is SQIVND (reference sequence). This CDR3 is CASGILRTGGTDTQYF.

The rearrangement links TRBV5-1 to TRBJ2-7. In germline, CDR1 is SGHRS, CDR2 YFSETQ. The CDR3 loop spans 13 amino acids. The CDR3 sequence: CASSFRPAYEQYF.